This passage covers 5 T cell receptor beta chains from one sample sequenced in a study of OX40 agonist ivuxolimab in advanced cancers. TCRdb keeps only in-frame clones here, not all; method: immunoSEQ multiplex PCR. The profile shows 68,000 or so clones, about 82% of them singletons. Specimen: CD4+ or CD8+ T cells sorted from blood, collected in a trial of the OX40 agonist ivuxolimab. The receptors shown here come from an adult with an advanced solid tumor such as melanoma, head and neck, liver or kidney cancer.

The chain combines TRBV9 with TRBJ1-3, with TRBD1 identical over 7 bases. V shed 4 bases and J 9 bases; nucleotides not matched to a gene: 16. Per the germline V gene, CDR1 is SGDLS and CDR2 is YYNGEE. CDR3 length: 16 residues. The CDR3 loop is CASSTHGTDFGGTIYF. DNA of the CDR3: TGTGCCAGCAGCACGCACGGGACAGACTTCGGAGGCACCATATATTTT.

The rearrangement uses TRBV7-9 and TRBJ1-1, with no clear D. The CDR3 length is 13 residues. The V gene lost 1 base and the J gene lost 4 bases, with 7 bases spanning the gap. In germline, CDR1 is SEHNR, CDR2 FQNEAQ (reference sequence). CDR3: CASSLGGSTEAFF. DNA of the CDR3: TGTGCCAGCAGCTTAGGAGGGTCCACTGAAGCTTTCTTT.

The chain combines TRBV7-2 with TRBJ1-4; maybe TRBD1 (6 bases). CDR1 and CDR2 (germline): SGHTA, FQGNSA. CDR3 length: 11 residues. The V gene lost 4 bases and the J gene lost 13 bases, with 10 bases spanning the gap. The CDR3 nucleotides read TGTGCCAGCAGCTATACAGGGCGACTGTTTTTT. Protein: CASSYTGRLFF. Based on the CDR3 plus reference TRBV7-2 and TRBJ1-4, the full variable domain is GAGVSQSPSNKVTEKGKDVELRCDPISGHTALYWYRQSLGQGLEFLIYFQGNSAPDKSGLPSDRFSAERTGGSVSTLTIQRTQQEDSAVYLCASSYTGRLFFGSGTQLSVL.

The chain combines TRBV6-1 with TRBJ1-5; D uncertain. CDR3 length: 14 residues. V was pared by 5 bases and J by 7 bases, with 15 bases between. Germline values: CDR1 MNHNS, CDR2 SASEGT. The CDR3 sequence is CASSRASDGQPQHF. DNA for the CDR3: TGTGCCAGCAGTCGGGCCTCTGACGGGCAGCCCCAGCATTTT.

The chain is built from TRBV7-8 and TRBJ1-4, with 10 bases identical to TRBD1. Losses at the gene ends were 2 bases for V and 7 bases for J; bases not matched to a gene: 7. This CDR3 spans 16 amino acids. The germline gives CDR1 SGHVS, CDR2 FQNEAQ. This CDR3 is CASSLFQDRGGEKLFF. CDR3 sequence (DNA): TGTGCCAGCAGCTTATTCCAGGACAGGGGGGGTGAAAAACTGTTTTTT. The variable domain in full, completed from reference TRBV7-8 and TRBJ1-4, reads GAGVSQSPRYKVAKRGQDVALRCDPISGHVSLFWYQQALGQGPEFLTYFQNEAQLDKSGLPSDRFFAERPEGSVSTLKIQRTQQEDSAVYLCASSLFQDRGGEKLFFGSGTQLSVL.